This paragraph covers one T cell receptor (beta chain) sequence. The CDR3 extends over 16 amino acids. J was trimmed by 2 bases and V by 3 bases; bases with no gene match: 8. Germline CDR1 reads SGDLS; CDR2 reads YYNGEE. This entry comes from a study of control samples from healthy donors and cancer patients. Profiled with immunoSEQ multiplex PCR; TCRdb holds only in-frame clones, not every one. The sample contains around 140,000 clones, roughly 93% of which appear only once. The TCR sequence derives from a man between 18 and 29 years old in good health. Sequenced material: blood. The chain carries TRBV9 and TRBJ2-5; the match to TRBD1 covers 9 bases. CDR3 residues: CASSAATGTGQETQYF. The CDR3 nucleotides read TGTGCCAGCAGCGCAGCGACCGGGACAGGGCAAGAGACCCAGTACTTC.